The sequence of this T cell receptor (beta chain) was determined in a study of T cell repertoires in cytomegalovirus infection. One entry per CDR3 protein, called by TCRdb with MiXCR from the reads. The sample shows some 940,000 distinct CDR3 sequences, 30% to 40% of them seen only once. CDR3 length: 15 amino acids. V dropped 5 bases and J dropped 0 bases, with 10 bases sitting between them. Germline V CDR1 and CDR2: SGHAT, FQNNGV. In this sample, this clonotype turned up many times. Its specificity is unknown. The chain joins TRBV11-2 to TRBJ1-4; D unresolved. Sequencing used cultured CD8+ T cells from PBMCs, obtained from culture after CMV antigen stimulation. The source of this sequence is a human donor in good health (CMV status not recorded). Some clones in this sample may be carry-over from other donors' samples. CDR3 in DNA: TGTGCCAGCAGCCCTGGGAGTGCAACTAATGAAAAACTGTTTTTT. Translated, it gives CASSPGSATNEKLFF.